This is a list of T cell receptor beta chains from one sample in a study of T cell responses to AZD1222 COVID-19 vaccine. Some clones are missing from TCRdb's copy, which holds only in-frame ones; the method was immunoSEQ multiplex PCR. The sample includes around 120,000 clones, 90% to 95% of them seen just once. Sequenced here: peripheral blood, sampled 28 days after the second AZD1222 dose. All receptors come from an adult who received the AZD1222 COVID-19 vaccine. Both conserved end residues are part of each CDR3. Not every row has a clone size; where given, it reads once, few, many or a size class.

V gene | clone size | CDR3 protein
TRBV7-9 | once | CASSLGTRQETQYF
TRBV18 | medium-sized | CASSALAGTTDTQYF
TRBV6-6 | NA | CASSWGPQGGTGELFF
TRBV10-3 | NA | CAISLRGLGDTEAFF
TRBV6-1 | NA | CASSEHWMGGYTF
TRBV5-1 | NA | CASSLAVLNEQYF
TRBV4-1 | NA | CASSQDWGAGSYEQYF
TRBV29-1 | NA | CSVRTGGGTEAFF
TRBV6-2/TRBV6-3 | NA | CASSYSWTSDIVAKNIQYF
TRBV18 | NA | CASSLAASTDTQYF
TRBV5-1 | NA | CASSLDGSGSGVEQYF
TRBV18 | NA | CASSQNPGSATNEKLFF
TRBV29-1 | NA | CSAGPTYEQYF
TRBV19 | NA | CASSSAGTPYGYTF
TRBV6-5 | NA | CASSRLGRPLYEQYF
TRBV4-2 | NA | CASSQGLGDIEQFF
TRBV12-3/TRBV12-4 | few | CASSTRFGYTF
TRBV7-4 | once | CASSLVVGREEVGYTF
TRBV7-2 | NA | CASSSVSTDTQYF
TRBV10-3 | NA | CAISRLAGPVGTDTQYF
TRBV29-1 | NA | CSVQSWGAGELFF
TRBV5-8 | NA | CASSLGGQPNTEAFF
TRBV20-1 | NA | CSASYSLRETQYF
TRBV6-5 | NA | CASSYSPLAGRAEAFF
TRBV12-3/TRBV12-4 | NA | CASGTGIGNTIYF
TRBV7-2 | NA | CASSQSGSGTGELFF
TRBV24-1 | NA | CATLDSREGSNQPQHF
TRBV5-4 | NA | CASSPGHRPGNEQFF
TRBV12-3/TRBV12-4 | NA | CASQTYNEQFF
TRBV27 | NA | CASSRRENTEAFF
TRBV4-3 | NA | CASSQLIGTGQETQYF
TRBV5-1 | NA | CASSLASQGNYGYTF
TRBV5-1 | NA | CASSLALGFGETQYF
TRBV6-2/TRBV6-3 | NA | CASSPTGAGVRNSGNTIYF
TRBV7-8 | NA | CASSYTLAPGANVLTF
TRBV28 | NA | CASSSMDGYTF
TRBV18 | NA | CASSRRPTDSTYNEQFF
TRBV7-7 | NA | CASSFLLPRTGNTEAFF
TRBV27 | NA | CASSSRTSGSGEQFF
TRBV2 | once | CASSGLSYEQYF
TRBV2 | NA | CASREGPLRTYEQYF
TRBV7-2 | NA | CASSLALGRVDYGYTF
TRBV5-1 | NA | CASSQIWAGRTDTQYF
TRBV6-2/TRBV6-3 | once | CASSFRVSTEAFF
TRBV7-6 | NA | CASSDRPQVMNEQYF
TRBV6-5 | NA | CASGRVTEAFF
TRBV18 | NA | CASSSEYGYTF
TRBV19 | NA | CASSGFGGNQPQHF
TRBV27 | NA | CASSWAGDGTGELFF
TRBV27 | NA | CASSLGGDTQYF
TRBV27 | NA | CASSLLGRDTEAFF
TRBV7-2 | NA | CASSPLIGRGYTF
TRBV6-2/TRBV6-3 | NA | CASSPQMAGKYEQYF
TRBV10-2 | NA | CASRGGVAGELFF
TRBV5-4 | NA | CASSFGGLAGGMWETQYF
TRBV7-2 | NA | CASSLASGGAPDTQYF
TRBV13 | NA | CASSQRGRTGLAFLKETQYF